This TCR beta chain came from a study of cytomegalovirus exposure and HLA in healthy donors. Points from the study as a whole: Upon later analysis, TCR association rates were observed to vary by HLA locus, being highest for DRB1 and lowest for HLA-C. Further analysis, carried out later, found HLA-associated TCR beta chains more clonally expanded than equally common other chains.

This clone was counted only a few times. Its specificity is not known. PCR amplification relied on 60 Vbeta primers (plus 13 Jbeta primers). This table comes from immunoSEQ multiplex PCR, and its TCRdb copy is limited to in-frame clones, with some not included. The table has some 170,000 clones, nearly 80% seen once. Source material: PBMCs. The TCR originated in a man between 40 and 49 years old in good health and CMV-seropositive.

The CDR3 DNA is TGTGCCAGCTCACCAGAGGCGGGATTCTATGGCTACACCTTC. Translating it yields CASSPEAGFYGYTF. The chain carries TRBV18 and TRBJ1-2; no firm D call. Germline V gene data show CDR1 as KGHSH and CDR2 as LQKENI. This CDR3 is built from 14 residues. Between the trimmed V and J ends, which lost 2 bases and 4 bases, there was a span of 11 bases.